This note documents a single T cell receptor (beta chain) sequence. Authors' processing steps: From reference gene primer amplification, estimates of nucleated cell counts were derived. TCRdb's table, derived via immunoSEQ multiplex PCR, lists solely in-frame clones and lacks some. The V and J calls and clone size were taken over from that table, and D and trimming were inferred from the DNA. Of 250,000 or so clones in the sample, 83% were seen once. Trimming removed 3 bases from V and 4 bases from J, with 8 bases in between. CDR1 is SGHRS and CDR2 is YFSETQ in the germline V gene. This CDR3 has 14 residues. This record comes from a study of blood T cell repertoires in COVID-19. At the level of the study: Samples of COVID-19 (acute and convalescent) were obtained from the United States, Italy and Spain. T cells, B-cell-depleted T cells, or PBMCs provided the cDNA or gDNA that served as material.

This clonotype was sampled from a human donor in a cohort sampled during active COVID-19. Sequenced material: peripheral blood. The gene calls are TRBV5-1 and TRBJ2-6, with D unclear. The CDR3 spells CASSSSVGANVLTF. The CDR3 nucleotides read TGCGCCAGCAGCTCGTCGGTAGGGGCCAACGTCCTGACTTTC.